The 2 T cell receptor beta chains reported below all come from one sample, sequenced in a study of blood T cell repertoires in COVID-19. The table came from immunoSEQ multiplex PCR; TCRdb's copy has only in-frame clones and leaves some out. The table lists 100,000 or so clones, about 90% of them singletons, with over 7% in the top ten. The material sequenced was peripheral blood. The source is a man aged 25-45 years in a cohort sampled during active COVID-19.

This clone was counted once. The CDR3 loop is CASSQSSGGNTDTQYF. CDR3 in DNA: TGCGCCAGCAGCCAATCTAGCGGGGGGAACACAGATACGCAGTATTTT. J is TRBJ2-3 and V is TRBV4-3, with TRBD2 matching 11 bases. CDR1 and CDR2 (germline): LGHNA, YSLEER. The CDR3 has 16 residues. J was trimmed by 2 bases and V by 2 bases; bases with no gene match: 3.

The rearrangement uses TRBV2 and TRBJ2-7, with TRBD1 identical over 7 bases. The germline V gene has CDR1 SNHLY and CDR2 FYNNEI. CDR3 length: 16 amino acids. J was trimmed by 5 bases and V by 7 bases; bases with no gene match: 17. CDR3 coding DNA: TGTGCCAGCATCCGCGAGACAGGGTGGGCGACAAACGAGCAGTACTTC. Translated, it gives CASIRETGWATNEQYF.